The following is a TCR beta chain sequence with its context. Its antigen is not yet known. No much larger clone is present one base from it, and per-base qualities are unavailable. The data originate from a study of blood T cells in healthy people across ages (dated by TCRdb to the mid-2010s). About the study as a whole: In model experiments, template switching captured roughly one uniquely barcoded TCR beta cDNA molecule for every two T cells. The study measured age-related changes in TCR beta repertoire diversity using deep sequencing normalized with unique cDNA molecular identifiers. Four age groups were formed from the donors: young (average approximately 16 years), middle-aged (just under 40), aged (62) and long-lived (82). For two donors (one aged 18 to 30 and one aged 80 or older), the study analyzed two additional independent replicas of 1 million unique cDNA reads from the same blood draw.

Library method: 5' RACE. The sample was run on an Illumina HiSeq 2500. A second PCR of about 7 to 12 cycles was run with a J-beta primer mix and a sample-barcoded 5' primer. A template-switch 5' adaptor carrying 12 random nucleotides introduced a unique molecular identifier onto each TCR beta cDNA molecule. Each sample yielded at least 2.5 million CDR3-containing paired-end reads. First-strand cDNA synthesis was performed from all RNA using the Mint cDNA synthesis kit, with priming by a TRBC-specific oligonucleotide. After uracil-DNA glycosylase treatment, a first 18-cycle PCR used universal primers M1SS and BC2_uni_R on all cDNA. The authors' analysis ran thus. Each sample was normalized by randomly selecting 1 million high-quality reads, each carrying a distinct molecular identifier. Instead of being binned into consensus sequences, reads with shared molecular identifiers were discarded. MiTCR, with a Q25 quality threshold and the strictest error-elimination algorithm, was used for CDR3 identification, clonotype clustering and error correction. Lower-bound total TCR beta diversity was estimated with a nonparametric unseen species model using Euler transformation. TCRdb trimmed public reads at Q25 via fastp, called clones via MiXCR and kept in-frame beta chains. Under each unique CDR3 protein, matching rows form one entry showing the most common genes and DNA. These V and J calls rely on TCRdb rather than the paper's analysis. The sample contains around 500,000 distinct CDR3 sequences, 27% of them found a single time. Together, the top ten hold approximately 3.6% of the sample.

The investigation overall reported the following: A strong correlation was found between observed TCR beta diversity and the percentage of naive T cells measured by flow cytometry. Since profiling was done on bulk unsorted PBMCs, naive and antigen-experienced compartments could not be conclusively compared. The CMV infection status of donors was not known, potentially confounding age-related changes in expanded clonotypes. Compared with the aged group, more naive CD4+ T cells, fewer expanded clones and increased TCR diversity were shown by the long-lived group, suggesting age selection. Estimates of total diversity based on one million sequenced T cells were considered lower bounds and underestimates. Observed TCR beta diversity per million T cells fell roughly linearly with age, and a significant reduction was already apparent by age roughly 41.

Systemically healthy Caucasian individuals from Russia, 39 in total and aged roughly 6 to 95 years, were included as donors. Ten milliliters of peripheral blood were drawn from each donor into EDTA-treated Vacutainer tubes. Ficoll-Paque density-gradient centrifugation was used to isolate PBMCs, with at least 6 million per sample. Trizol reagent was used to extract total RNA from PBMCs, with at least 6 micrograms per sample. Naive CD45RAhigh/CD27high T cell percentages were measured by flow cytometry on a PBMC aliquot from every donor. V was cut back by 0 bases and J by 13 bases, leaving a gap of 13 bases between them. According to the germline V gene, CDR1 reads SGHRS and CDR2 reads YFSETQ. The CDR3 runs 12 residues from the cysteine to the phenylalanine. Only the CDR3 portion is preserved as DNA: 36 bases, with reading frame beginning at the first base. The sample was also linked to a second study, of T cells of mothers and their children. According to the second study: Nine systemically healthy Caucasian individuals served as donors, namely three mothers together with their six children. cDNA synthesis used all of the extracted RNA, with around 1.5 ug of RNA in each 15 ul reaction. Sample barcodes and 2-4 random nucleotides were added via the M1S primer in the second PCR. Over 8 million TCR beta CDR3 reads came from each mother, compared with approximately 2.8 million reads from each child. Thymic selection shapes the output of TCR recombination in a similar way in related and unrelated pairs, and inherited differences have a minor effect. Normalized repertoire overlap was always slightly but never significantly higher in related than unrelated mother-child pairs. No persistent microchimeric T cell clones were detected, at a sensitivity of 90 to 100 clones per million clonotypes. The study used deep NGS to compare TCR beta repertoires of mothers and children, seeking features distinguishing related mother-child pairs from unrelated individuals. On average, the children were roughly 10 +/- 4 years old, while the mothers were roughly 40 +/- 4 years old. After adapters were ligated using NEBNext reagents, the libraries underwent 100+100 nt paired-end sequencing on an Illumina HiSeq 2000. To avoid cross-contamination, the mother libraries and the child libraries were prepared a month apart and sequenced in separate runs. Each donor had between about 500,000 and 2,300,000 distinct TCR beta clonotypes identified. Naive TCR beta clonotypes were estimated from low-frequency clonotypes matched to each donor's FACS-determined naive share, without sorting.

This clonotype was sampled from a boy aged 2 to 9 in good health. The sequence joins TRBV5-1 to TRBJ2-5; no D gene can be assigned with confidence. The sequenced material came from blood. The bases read TGCGCCAGCAGCTTGGCGGCGGCCACGGTGTACTTC. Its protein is CASSLAAATVYF.